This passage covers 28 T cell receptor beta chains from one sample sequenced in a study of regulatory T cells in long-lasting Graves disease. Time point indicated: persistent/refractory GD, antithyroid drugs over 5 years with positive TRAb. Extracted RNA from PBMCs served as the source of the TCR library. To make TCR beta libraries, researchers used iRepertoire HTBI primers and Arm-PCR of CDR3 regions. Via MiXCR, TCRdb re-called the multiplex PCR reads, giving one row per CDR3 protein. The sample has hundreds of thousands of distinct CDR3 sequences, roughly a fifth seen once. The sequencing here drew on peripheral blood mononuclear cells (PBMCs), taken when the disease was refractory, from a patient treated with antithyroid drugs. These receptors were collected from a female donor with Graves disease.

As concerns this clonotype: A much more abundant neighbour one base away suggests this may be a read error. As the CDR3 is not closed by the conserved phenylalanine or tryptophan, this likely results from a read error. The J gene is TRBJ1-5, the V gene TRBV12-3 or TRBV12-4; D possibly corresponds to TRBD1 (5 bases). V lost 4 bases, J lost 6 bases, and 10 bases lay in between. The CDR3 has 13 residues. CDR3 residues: CASSYDRPQPQHS. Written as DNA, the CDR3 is TGTGCCAGCAGTTACGACAGACCTCAGCCCCAGCATTCT.

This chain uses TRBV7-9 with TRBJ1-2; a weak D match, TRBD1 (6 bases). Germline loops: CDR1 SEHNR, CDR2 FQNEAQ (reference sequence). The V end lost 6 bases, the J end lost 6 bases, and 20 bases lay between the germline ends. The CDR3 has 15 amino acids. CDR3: CASRAPTNYRDGYTF. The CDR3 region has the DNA TGTGCCAGCAGGGCTCCAACAAATTACAGGGATGGCTACACCTTC.

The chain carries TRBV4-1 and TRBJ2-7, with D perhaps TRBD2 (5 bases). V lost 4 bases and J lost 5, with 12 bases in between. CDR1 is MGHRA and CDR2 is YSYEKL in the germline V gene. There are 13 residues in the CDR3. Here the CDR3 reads CASSLYGGDEQYF. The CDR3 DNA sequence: TGCGCCAGCAGCCTCTACGGAGGAGACGAGCAGTACTTC.

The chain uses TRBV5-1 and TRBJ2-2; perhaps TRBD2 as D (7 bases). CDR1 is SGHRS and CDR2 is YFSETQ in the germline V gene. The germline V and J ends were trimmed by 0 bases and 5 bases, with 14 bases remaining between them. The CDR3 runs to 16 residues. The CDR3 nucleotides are TGCGCCAGCAGCTTGGAGGGGGGGGACCGTACCGGGGAGCTGTTTTTT. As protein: CASSLEGGDRTGELFF. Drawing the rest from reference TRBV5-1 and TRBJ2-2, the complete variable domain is KAGVTQTPRYLIKTRGQQVTLSCSPISGHRSVSWYQQTPGQGLQFLFEYFSETQRNKGNFPGRFSGRQFSNSRSEMNVSTLELGDSALYLCASSLEGGDRTGELFFGEGSRLTVL.

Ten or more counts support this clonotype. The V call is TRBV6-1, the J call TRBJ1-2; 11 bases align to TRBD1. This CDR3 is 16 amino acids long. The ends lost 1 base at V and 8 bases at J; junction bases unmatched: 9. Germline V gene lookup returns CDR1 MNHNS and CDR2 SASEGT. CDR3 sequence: CASSEEGQGGRGGYTF. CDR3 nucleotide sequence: TGTGCCAGCAGTGAAGAGGGACAGGGGGGACGAGGAGGCTACACCTTC.

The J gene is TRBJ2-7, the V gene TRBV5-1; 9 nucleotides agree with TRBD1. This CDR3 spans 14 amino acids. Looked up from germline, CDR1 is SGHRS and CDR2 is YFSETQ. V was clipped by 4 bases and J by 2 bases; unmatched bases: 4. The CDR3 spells CASSRRQGAYEQYF. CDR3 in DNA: TGCGCCAGCAGCCGCAGACAGGGGGCCTACGAGCAGTACTTC.

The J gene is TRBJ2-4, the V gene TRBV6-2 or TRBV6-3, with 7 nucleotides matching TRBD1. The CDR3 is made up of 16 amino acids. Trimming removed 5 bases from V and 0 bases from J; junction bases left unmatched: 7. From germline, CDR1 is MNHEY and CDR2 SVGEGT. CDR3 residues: CASSPDRVRAKNIQYF. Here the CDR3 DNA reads TGTGCCAGCAGTCCCGACAGGGTTCGAGCCAAAAACATTCAGTACTTC.

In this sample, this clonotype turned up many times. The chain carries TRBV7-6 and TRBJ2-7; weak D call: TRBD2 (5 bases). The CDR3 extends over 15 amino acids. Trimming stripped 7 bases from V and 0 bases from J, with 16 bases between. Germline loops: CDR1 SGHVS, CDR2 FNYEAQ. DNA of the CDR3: TGTGCCAGCACCCAGGAGGCAGGTGCCTCCTACGAGCAGTACTTC. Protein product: CASTQEAGASYEQYF.

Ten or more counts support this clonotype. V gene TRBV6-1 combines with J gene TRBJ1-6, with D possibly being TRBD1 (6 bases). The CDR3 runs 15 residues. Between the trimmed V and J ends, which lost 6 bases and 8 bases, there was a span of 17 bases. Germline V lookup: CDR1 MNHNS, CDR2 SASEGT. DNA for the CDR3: TGTGCCAGCAGCCCCCGAGGGGGGACGGATTCACCCCTCCACTTT. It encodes CASSPRGGTDSPLHF.

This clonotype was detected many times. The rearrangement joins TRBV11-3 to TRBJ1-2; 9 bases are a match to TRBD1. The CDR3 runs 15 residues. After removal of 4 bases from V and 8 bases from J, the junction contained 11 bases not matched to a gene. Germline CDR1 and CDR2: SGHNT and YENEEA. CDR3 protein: CASSSTSDRGWGYTF. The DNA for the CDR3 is TGTGCCAGCAGCTCCACCTCGGACAGGGGATGGGGCTACACCTTC.

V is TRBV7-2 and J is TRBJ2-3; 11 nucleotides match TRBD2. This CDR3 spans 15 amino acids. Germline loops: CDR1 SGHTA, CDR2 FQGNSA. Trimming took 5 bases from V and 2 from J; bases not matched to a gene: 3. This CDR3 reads CASSILAGDTDTQYF. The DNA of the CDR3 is TGTGCCAGCAGCATACTAGCGGGGGACACAGATACGCAGTATTTT.

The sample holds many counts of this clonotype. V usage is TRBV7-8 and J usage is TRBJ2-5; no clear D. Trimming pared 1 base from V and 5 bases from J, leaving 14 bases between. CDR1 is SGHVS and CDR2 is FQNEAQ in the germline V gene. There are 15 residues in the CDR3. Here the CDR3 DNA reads TGTGCCAGCAGCTTAGGAAGGGTGGTAGAGGAGACCCAGTACTTC. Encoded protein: CASSLGRVVEETQYF. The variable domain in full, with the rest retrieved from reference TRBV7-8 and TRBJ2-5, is GAGVSQSPRYKVAKRGQDVALRCDPISGHVSLFWYQQALGQGPEFLTYFQNEAQLDKSGLPSDRFFAERPEGSVSTLKIQRTQQEDSAVYLCASSLGRVVEETQYFGPGTRLLVL.

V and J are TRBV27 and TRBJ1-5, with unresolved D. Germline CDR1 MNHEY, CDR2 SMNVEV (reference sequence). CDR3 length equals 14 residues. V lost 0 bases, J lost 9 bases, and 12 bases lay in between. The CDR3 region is CASSLSGSSPPQHF. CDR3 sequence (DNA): TGTGCCAGCAGTTTATCTGGCTCCAGTCCGCCCCAGCATTTT.

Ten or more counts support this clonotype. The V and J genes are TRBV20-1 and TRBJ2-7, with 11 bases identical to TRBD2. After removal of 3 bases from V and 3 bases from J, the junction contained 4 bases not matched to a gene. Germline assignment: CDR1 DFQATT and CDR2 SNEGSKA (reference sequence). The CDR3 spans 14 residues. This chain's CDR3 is CSARPTSGVYEQYF. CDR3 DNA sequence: TGCAGTGCTAGGCCGACTAGCGGGGTCTACGAGCAGTACTTC.

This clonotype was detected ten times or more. CDR3 sequence: CASSSLIGLAGVRGTQYF. The DNA of the CDR3 is TGTGCCAGCAGCTCATTAATCGGACTAGCGGGAGTTCGTGGGACCCAGTACTTC. J is TRBJ2-5 and V is TRBV11-2, with 13 positions matching TRBD2. CDR1 and CDR2 (germline): SGHAT, FQNNGV. V lost 4 bases, J lost 7 bases, and 15 bases stayed unmatched. The CDR3 extends over 18 amino acids.

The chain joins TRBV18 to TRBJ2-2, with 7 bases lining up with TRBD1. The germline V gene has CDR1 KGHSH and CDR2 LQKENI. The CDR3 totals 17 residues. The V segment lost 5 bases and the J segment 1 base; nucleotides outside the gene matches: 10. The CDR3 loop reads CASSIRSGTVNTGELFF. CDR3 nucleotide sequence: TGTGCCAGCTCAATACGGTCGGGGACAGTGAACACCGGGGAGCTGTTTTTT.

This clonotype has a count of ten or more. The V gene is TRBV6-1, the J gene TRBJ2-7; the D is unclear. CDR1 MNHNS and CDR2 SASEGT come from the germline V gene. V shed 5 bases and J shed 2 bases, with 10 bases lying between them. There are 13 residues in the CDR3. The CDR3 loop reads CASSPIGAYEQYF. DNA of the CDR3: TGTGCCAGCAGTCCTATAGGCGCCTACGAGCAGTACTTC.

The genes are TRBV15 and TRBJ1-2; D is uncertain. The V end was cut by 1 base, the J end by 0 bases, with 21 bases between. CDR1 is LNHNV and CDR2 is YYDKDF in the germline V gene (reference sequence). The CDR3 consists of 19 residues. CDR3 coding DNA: TGTGCCACCAGCAGAGGTCGGTTTATCACTCATGCAACTAACTATGGCTACACCTTC. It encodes CATSRGRFITHATNYGYTF.

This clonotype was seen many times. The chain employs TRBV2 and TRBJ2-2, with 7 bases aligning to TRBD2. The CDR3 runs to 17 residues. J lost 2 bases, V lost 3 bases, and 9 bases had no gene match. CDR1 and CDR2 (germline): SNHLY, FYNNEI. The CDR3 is CASSDGPSGENTGELFF. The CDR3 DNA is TGTGCCAGCAGTGATGGTCCGAGCGGGGAAAACACCGGGGAGCTGTTTTTT.

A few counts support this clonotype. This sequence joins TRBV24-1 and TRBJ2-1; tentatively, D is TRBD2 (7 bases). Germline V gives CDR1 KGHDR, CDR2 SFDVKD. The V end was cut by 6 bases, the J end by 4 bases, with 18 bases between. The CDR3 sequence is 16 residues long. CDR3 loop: CATSLGGRAMYNEQFF. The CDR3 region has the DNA TGTGCCACCAGTCTGGGGGGGCGGGCCATGTACAATGAGCAGTTCTTC.

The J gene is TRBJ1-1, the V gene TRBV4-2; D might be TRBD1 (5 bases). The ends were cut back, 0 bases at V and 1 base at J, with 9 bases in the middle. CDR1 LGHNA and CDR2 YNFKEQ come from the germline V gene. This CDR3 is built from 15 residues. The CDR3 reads CASSQEWGQNTEAFF. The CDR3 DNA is TGTGCCAGCAGCCAAGAGTGGGGCCAGAACACTGAAGCTTTCTTT.

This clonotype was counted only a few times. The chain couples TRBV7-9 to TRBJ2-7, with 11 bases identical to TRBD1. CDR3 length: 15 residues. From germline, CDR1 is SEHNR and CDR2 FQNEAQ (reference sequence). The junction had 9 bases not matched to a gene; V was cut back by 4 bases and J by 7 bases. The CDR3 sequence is CASSSPGTGGGEQYF. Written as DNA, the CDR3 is TGTGCCAGCAGCTCTCCCGGGACAGGGGGTGGAGAGCAGTACTTC.

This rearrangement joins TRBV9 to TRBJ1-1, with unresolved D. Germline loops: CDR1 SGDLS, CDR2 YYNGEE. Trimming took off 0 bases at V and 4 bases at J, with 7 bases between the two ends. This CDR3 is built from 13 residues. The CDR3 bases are TGTGCCAGCAGCGTAGAAATGAGCACTGAAGCTTTCTTT. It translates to CASSVEMSTEAFF.

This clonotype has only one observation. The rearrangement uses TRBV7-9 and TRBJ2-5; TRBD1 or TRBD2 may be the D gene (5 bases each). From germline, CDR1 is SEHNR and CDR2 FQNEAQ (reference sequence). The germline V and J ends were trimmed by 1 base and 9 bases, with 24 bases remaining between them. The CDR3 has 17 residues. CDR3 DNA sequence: TGTGCCAGCAGCTTAGTCATCCAGGGAGTGGGGCCATCGGCCCAGTACTTC. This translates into CASSLVIQGVGPSAQYF. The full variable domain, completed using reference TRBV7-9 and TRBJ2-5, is DTGVSQNPRHKITKRGQNVTFRCDPISEHNRLYWYRQTLGQGPEFLTYFQNEAQLEKSRLLSDRFSAERPKGSFSTLEIQRTEQGDSAMYLCASSLVIQGVGPSAQYFGPGTRLLVL.

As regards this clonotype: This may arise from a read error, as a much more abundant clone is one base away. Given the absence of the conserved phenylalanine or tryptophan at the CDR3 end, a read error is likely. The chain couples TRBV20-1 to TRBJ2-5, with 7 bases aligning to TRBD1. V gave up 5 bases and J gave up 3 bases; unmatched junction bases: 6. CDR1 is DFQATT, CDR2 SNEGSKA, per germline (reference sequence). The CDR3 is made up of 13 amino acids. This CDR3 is CSAVDRDKETQYL. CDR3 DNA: TGCAGTGCTGTTGACAGGGACAAAGAGACCCAGTACCTC.

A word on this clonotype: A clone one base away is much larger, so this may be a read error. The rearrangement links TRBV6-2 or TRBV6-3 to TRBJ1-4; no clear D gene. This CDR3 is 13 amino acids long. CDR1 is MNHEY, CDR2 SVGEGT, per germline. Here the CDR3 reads CASTGHGFEKLLF. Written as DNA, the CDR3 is TGTGCCAGCACTGGGCATGGATTCGAAAAACTGCTTTTT.

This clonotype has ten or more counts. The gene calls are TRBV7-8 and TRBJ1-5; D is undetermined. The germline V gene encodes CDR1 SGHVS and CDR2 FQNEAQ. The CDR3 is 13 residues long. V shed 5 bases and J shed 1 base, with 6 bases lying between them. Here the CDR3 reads CASSHGSNQPQHF. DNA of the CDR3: TGTGCCAGCAGCCACGGGAGCAATCAGCCCCAGCATTTT.

For the CDR3, the DNA is TGCAGTGCTCGACGACATGACTCCTACGAGCAGTACTTC. It translates to CSARRHDSYEQYF. The rearrangement joins TRBV20-1 to TRBJ2-7; unclear D gene. The germline V gene has CDR1 DFQATT and CDR2 SNEGSKA (reference sequence). Trimming shortened V by 5 bases and J by 0 bases, and 11 bases separated the two germline ends. This CDR3 region has 13 residues.